The clone carrying this T cell receptor (beta chain) came up once. Its target is unknown. This PCR relied on a set of 60 Vbeta primers and 13 Jbeta primers. TCRdb's table, derived via immunoSEQ multiplex PCR, lists solely in-frame clones and lacks some. The repertoire holds around 200,000 clones, with 79% as singletons. These data originate in a study of cytomegalovirus exposure and HLA in healthy donors. The study, taken as a whole, reports: Later work associated roughly 15,000 TCR beta sequences with HLA alleles at 0.05 false discovery rate. Three of the chains that were CMV-associated were confirmed in vitro to be specific for CMV antigens. Several of the most significant clusters appeared linked to common viral pathogens, based on a later analysis.

Germline CDR1 reads KGHSH; CDR2 reads LQKENI. This CDR3 spans 16 amino acids. J lost 4 bases, V lost 4 bases, and 10 bases had no gene match. This sequence originates from a woman aged 50 to 60 in good health and CMV-seronegative. Sequenced input: PBMCs. The J gene is TRBJ1-5, the V gene TRBV18, with 7 bases aligning to TRBD1. For the CDR3, the DNA is TGTGCCAGCTCACTCTCCCCGACAGGGATGAATCAGCCCCAGCATTTT. Protein: CASSLSPTGMNQPQHF.